These 17 T cell receptor beta chains were all obtained from the same sample, sequenced in a study of cytomegalovirus exposure and HLA in healthy donors. Primers for the PCR totalled 60 Vbeta and 13 Jbeta. Generated by immunoSEQ multiplex PCR, the TCRdb table keeps only in-frame clones and is missing some. This table has just over 150,000 clones, 80% to 90% appearing once. Input material: PBMCs. These receptors were collected from a young woman in good health and CMV-seronegative.

The chain uses TRBV11-2 and TRBJ2-1; no clear D gene. Germline CDR1 SGHAT, CDR2 FQNNGV. V dropped 5 bases and J dropped 4 bases, with 12 bases sitting between them. The CDR3 runs 14 residues. CDR3 bases: TGTGCCAGCAGCCTCGCCGCCCGGTACAATGAGCAGTTCTTC. Translated: CASSLAARYNEQFF.

The J gene is TRBJ2-1, the V gene TRBV6-5; the D is unclear. V was pared by 2 bases and J by 1 base, with 9 bases between. The CDR3 runs 15 residues. The germline V gene has CDR1 MNHEY and CDR2 SVGAGI. CDR3 protein: CASSYGWSSYNEQFF. The CDR3 DNA follows: TGTGCCAGCAGTTACGGGTGGAGTTCCTACAATGAGCAGTTCTTC.

The chain is built from TRBV11-3 and TRBJ2-7, with D possibly TRBD2 on 5 matching bases. The CDR3 totals 12 residues. V lost 3 bases and J lost 2, with 5 bases in between. Germline assignment: CDR1 SGHNT and CDR2 YENEEA. CDR3 protein: CASSLRAYEQYF. The CDR3 bases are TGTGCCAGCAGCTTGCGGGCCTACGAGCAGTACTTC.

This clone was recorded only once. This sequence joins TRBV10-3 and TRBJ2-7, with 7 bases fitting TRBD2. The CDR3 consists of 13 residues. Germline V gene data show CDR1 as ENHRY and CDR2 as SYGVKD. Losses at the gene ends were 10 bases for V and 1 base for J; bases not matched to a gene: 7. CDR3 region: CATGGGKSYEQYF. The CDR3 DNA reads as TGTGCCACTGGGGGGGGGAAGTCCTACGAGCAGTACTTC.

The gene calls are TRBV28 and TRBJ1-5; D is uncertain. Germline loops: CDR1 MDHEN, CDR2 SYDVKM. The CDR3 is 16 residues long. V dropped 7 bases and J dropped 2 bases, with 18 bases sitting between them. CDR3 amino acids: CASTPDSPKGNQPQHF. CDR3 sequence (DNA): TGTGCCAGCACCCCGGACTCCCCAAAGGGCAATCAGCCCCAGCATTTT.

This chain connects TRBV7-2 to TRBJ1-5, with D tentatively TRBD1 (5 bases). The V gene lost 3 bases and the J gene lost 5 bases, with 8 bases spanning the gap. Germline V lookup: CDR1 SGHTA, CDR2 FQGNSA. This CDR3 comprises 13 residues. The CDR3 sequence: CASSLRGDQPQHF. The CDR3, as DNA: TGTGCCAGCAGCTTGCGGGGGGATCAGCCCCAGCATTTT.

The chain links TRBV7-9 to TRBJ2-3; 8 bases are shared with TRBD2. This CDR3 has 17 amino acids. Trimming took 2 bases from V and 5 from J; bases not matched to a gene: 12. Germline V gives CDR1 SEHNR, CDR2 FQNEAQ (reference sequence). The CDR3, as DNA: TGTGCCAGCAGCTTACCAGCTGTAGCGGGGAGGCAAGATACGCAGTATTTT. This codes for CASSLPAVAGRQDTQYF.

This clone has just one count. V usage is TRBV11-3 and J usage is TRBJ2-5, with 9 bases that match TRBD2. Germline V lookup: CDR1 SGHNT, CDR2 YENEEA. J was trimmed by 2 bases and V by 1 base; bases with no gene match: 2. This CDR3 has 15 residues. As DNA, the CDR3 is TGTGCCAGCAGCTTAGGGCGGGGGGGACAAGAGACCCAGTACTTC. This codes for CASSLGRGGQETQYF.

The chain employs TRBV4-1 and TRBJ2-5; D might be TRBD1 (7 bases). The tail of the sequence fits TRBJ2-7 better, so the J call may be wrong. Germline loops: CDR1 MGHRA, CDR2 YSYEKL. This CDR3 is built from 16 residues. This chain's CDR3 is CASSQERRGRSYEQYF. The CDR3 coding sequence is TGCGCCAGCAGCCAAGAGAGGAGGGGGCGATCCTACGAGCAGTACTTC.

The CDR3 coding sequence is TGTGCCAGCAGGCTAGCGGGAGCCTACGAGCAGTACTTC. Translated: CASRLAGAYEQYF. This rearrangement joins TRBV6-1 to TRBJ2-7; 10 bases are a match to TRBD2. The germline CDR1 and CDR2 sequences are MNHNS and SASEGT. CDR3 length equals 13 residues. The trim removed 6 bases at V and 2 bases at J, leaving 1 base unmatched.

This clone was picked up one time. This chain joins TRBV27 and TRBJ2-3; 10 nucleotides agree with TRBD1. CDR1 and CDR2 from the germline V gene are MNHEY and SMNVEV (reference sequence). The CDR3 spans 16 residues. Germline trimming cut 4 bases from V and 2 bases from J; bases unmatched to any gene: 6. CDR3 region: CASSWDRGYATDTQYF. Here the CDR3 DNA reads TGTGCCAGCAGTTGGGACAGGGGTTATGCCACAGATACGCAGTATTTT.

The chain carries TRBV5-8 and TRBJ2-4, with 9 bases matching TRBD2. The CDR3 runs to 20 residues. Germline lookup yields CDR1 SGHTS and CDR2 YDEGEE. J gave up 6 bases and V 0 bases, and 19 bases lay outside the gene matches. CDR3 loop: CASSLAPRAGGARGGNIQYF. CDR3 coding DNA: TGTGCCAGCAGCTTGGCACCACGAGCGGGGGGCGCCCGTGGCGGAAACATTCAGTACTTC. The whole variable domain, filled in from reference TRBV5-8 and TRBJ2-4, reads EAGVTQSPTHLIKTRGQQATLRCSPISGHTSVYWYQQALGLGLQFLLWYDEGEERNRGNFPPRFSGRQFPNYSSELNVNALELEDSALYLCASSLAPRAGGARGGNIQYFGAGTRLSVL.

The rearrangement uses TRBV9 and TRBJ2-3, with 7 bases that match TRBD2. CDR1 SGDLS and CDR2 YYNGEE come from the germline V gene. The J segment lost 1 base and the V segment lost 6 bases, leaving 11 bases of the junction unmatched. This CDR3 comprises 16 residues. The CDR3 DNA reads TGTGCCAGCATTCTCTGGCGGGAGTGGTGCACAGATACGCAGTATTTT. It encodes CASILWREWCTDTQYF. Drawing the rest from reference TRBV9 and TRBJ2-3, the complete variable domain is DSGVTQTPKHLITATGQRVTLRCSPRSGDLSVYWYQQSLDQGLQFLIQYYNGEERAKGNILERFSAQQFPDLHSELNLSSLELGDSALYFCASILWREWCTDTQYFGPGTRLTVL.

The genes are TRBV9 and TRBJ1-3, with D tentatively TRBD1 (5 bases). The CDR3 covers 15 residues. V lost 0 bases, J lost 3 bases, and 10 bases lay in between. Germline V CDR1 and CDR2: SGDLS, YYNGEE. CDR3 sequence: CASSVEAGYGNTIYF. Here the CDR3 DNA reads TGTGCCAGCAGCGTAGAGGCAGGGTATGGAAACACCATATATTTT. Filled out from reference TRBV9 and TRBJ1-3, the complete variable domain reads DSGVTQTPKHLITATGQRVTLRCSPRSGDLSVYWYQQSLDQGLQFLIQYYNGEERAKGNILERFSAQQFPDLHSELNLSSLELGDSALYFCASSVEAGYGNTIYFGEGSWLTVV.

As DNA, the CDR3 is TGTGCCTGCAGAGAGCGGGACAGGCAAGAGACCCAGTACTTC. It encodes CACRERDRQETQYF. The chain carries TRBV19 and TRBJ2-5; a possible D gene is TRBD1 (8 bases). The germline CDR1 and CDR2 sequences are LNHDA and SQIVND (reference sequence). The ends were cut back, 11 bases at V and 2 bases at J, with 18 bases in the middle. The CDR3 loop spans 14 amino acids.

J is TRBJ1-1 and V is TRBV6-6, with TRBD1 matching over 10 bases. Germline V gene lookup returns CDR1 MNHNY and CDR2 SVGAGI (reference sequence). The CDR3 contains 13 residues. Unmatched junction bases numbered 5, after V lost 6 bases and J lost 7 bases. This CDR3 reads CASSPGQGREAFF. The CDR3 coding sequence is TGTGCCAGCAGCCCGGGACAGGGGCGTGAAGCTTTCTTT.

This clone has only a few counts. The V call is TRBV15, the J call TRBJ1-5; TRBD1 matches at 8 bases. J gave up 3 bases and V 1 base, and 5 bases lay outside the gene matches. CDR3 length: 16 residues. Germline V gene sequence: CDR1 LNHNV, CDR2 YYDKDF (reference sequence). The CDR3, as DNA: TGTGCCACCAGCAGAGTCCGACAGGGGATCAATCAGCCCCAGCATTTT. This encodes CATSRVRQGINQPQHF.